This T cell receptor beta chain derives from a study of shared clonotypes between healthy human individuals. Regarding this clone: Antigen specificity is unknown.

The CDR3 runs to 13 residues. V shed 6 bases and J shed 4 bases, with 10 bases lying between them. Looked up from germline, CDR1 is ENHRY and CDR2 is SYGVKD. Notes on the study in general: The study generally estimated greater richness for naive than memory subsets.

Assay runs were performed at deep level. Every subset's genomic DNA went evenly onto several immunoSEQ plates. Produced via immunoSEQ multiplex PCR; TCRdb's table is partial and in-frame only. The sample holds approximately 350,000 clones, over 65% seen once. Sequenced: memory CD4+ T cells sorted from blood. Documented subset: CD45RA-negative fraction. This receptor was taken from a man aged 30-40 years in good health. The rearrangement joins TRBV10-3 to TRBJ1-3; no firm D call. The CDR3 here is CAIRLEAGNTIYF. In DNA form, the CDR3 reads TGTGCCATCAGGTTAGAGGCGGGAAACACCATATATTTT.